Each of the 8 T cell receptor beta chains below was sequenced from the same sample in a study of siplizumab effects on memory and regulatory T cells. Using immunoSEQ multiplex PCR, the repertoire was profiled, and TCRdb retains in-frame clones only, with some absent. The table lists over 100,000 clones, more than 85% of them singletons. The sample was Tregs sorted from blood. The receptors were sampled from a human donor in good health.

This clone was observed once. The chain links TRBV6-1 to TRBJ1-5; no clear D gene. Germline V gene sequence: CDR1 MNHNS, CDR2 SASEGT. The germline V and J ends were trimmed by 6 bases and 5 bases, with 8 bases remaining between them. This CDR3 has 12 amino acids. CDR3 nucleotide sequence: TGTGCCAGCAGCCACCCTGATCAGCCCCAGCATTTT. It encodes CASSHPDQPQHF.

The rearrangement uses TRBV4-1 and TRBJ2-7; D not resolved. The CDR3 contains 12 residues. Trimming stripped 8 bases from V and 6 bases from J, with 14 bases between. Germline V gene lookup returns CDR1 MGHRA and CDR2 YSYEKL. The CDR3 DNA reads as TGCGCCAGCCATTCCCCCAGAGGCGAGCAGTACTTC. It yields the protein CASHSPRGEQYF.

The genes are TRBV5-1 and TRBJ2-7; a weak D match, TRBD1 (6 bases). Germline V gene lookup returns CDR1 SGHRS and CDR2 YFSETQ. This CDR3 is 14 amino acids long. With 0 bases removed from V and 5 bases from J, the gap between germline ends came to 12 bases. The DNA of the CDR3 is TGCGCCAGCAGCTTGGAAACAGGGTTTAACGAGCAGTACTTC. Translation: CASSLETGFNEQYF.

The rearrangement joins TRBV29-1 to TRBJ1-2, with 9 bases matching TRBD1. V was pared by 4 bases and J by 5 bases, with 5 bases of the junction left unmatched. Germline-derived CDR1 and CDR2 are SQVTM and ANQGSEA. This CDR3 has 13 amino acids. Written as DNA, the CDR3 is TGCAGCGTTGGAGGACAGGGGATTTATGGCTACACCTTC. Translating it yields CSVGGQGIYGYTF.

The V gene is TRBV19, the J gene TRBJ1-4, with D perhaps TRBD1 (6 bases). This CDR3 is built from 13 residues. The germline V gene has CDR1 LNHDA and CDR2 SQIVND (reference sequence). V lost 5 bases and J 8 bases, leaving 12 bases between the germline ends. The CDR3 reads CASSPRGREKLFF. For the CDR3, the DNA is TGTGCCAGTAGTCCCCGGGGGCGAGAAAAACTGTTTTTT. Filled out from reference TRBV19 and TRBJ1-4, the complete variable domain reads DGGITQSPKYLFRKEGQNVTLSCEQNLNHDAMYWYRQDPGQGLRLIYYSQIVNDFQKGDIAEGYSVSREKKESFPLTVTSAQKNPTAFYLCASSPRGREKLFFGSGTQLSVL.

About this clone: Other DNA sequences within the sample encode an identical CDR3. The chain carries TRBV5-1 and TRBJ2-5; 7 bases fit TRBD1. The germline V gene encodes CDR1 SGHRS and CDR2 YFSETQ. This CDR3 spans 14 amino acids. The junction had 3 bases not matched to a gene; V was cut back by 2 bases and J by 2 bases. The CDR3, as DNA: TGCGCCAGCAGCTTACAGGGGCGACAAGAGACCCAGTACTTC. Its translation is CASSLQGRQETQYF.

This chain links TRBV10-3 with TRBJ1-1; D remains ambiguous. Germline V CDR1 and CDR2: ENHRY, SYGVKD. CDR3 length: 13 amino acids. V lost 6 bases to trimming and J lost 7 bases, with 15 bases between them. The CDR3 sequence: CAIRAKQSDEAFF. The CDR3 DNA reads as TGTGCCATCAGGGCGAAACAAAGCGATGAAGCTTTCTTT.

The rearrangement joins TRBV7-8 to TRBJ1-1, with D hard to call. Trimming removed 1 base at V and 8 bases at J, with 17 bases between. Germline assignment: CDR1 SGHVS and CDR2 FQNEAQ. CDR3 length: 15 residues. CDR3 nucleotide sequence: TGTGCCAGCAGCTTAGAGCACAAGAGGACCCACGAAGCTTTCTTT. Translating gives CASSLEHKRTHEAFF.